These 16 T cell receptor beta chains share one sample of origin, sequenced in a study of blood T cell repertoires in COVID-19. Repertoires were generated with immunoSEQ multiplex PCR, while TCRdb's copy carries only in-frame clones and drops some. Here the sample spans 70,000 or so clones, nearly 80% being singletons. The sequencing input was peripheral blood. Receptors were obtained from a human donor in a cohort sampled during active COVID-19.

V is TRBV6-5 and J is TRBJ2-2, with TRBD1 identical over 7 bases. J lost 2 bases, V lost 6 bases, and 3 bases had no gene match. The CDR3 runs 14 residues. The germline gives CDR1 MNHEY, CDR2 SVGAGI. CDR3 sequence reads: CASRGQVNTGELFF. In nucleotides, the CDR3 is TGTGCCAGCAGAGGACAGGTTAACACCGGGGAGCTGTTTTTT.

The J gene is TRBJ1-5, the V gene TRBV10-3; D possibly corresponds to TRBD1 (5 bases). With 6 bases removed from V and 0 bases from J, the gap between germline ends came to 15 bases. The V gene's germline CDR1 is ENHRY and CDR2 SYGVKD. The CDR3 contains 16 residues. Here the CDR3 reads CAISQSEGDSNQPQHF. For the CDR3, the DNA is TGTGCCATCAGCCAGTCGGAAGGGGATAGCAATCAGCCCCAGCATTTT.

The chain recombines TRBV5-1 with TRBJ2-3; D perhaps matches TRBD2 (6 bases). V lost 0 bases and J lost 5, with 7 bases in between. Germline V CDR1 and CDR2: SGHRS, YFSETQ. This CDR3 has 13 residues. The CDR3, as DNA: TGCGCCAGCAGCTTGGCCGGGGGAGATACGCAGTATTTT. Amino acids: CASSLAGGDTQYF. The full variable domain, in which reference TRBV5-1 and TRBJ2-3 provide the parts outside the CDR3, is KAGVTQTPRYLIKTRGQQVTLSCSPISGHRSVSWYQQTPGQGLQFLFEYFSETQRNKGNFPGRFSGRQFSNSRSEMNVSTLELGDSALYLCASSLAGGDTQYFGPGTRLTVL.

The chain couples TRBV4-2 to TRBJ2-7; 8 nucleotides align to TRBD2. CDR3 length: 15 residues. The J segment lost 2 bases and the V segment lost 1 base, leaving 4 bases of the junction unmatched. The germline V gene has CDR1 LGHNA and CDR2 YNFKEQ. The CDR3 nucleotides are TGTGCCAGCAGCCAAGTCACTAGCGGCCCCTACGAGCAGTACTTC. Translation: CASSQVTSGPYEQYF.

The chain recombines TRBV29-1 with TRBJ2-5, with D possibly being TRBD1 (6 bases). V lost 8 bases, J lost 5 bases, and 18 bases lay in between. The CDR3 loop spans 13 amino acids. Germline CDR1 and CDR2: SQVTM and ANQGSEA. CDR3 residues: CSSAGSQGETQYF. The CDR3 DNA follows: TGCAGCTCTGCCGGCAGTCAGGGGGAGACCCAGTACTTC.

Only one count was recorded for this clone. The CDR3 reads CATSDPTQGYTDTQYF. The CDR3 DNA reads as TGTGCCACCAGTGACCCTACTCAGGGATACACAGATACGCAGTATTTT. The rearrangement links TRBV24-1 to TRBJ2-3; weak D call: TRBD1 (5 bases). The CDR3 has 16 amino acids. V was cut by 4 bases and J by 2 bases, with 15 bases left in between. Germline-derived CDR1 and CDR2 are KGHDR and SFDVKD.

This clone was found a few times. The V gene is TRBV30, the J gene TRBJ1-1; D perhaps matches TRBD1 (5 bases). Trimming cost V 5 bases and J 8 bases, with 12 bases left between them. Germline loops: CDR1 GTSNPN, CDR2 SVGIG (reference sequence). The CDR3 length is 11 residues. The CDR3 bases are TGTGCCTGGGGGGCCGACAGAGAAGCTTTCTTT. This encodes CAWGADREAFF.

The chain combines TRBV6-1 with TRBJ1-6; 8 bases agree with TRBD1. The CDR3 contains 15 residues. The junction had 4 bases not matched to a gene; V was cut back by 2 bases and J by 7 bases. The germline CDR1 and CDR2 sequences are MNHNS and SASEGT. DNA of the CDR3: TGTGCCAGCAGTGAACTGACAGGGGCCAATTCACCCCTCCACTTT. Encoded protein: CASSELTGANSPLHF.

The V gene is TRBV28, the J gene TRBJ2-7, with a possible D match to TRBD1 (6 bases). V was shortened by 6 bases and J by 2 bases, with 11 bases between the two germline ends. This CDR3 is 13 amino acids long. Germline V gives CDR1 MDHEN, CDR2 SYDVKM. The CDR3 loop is CASRLGHTYEQYF. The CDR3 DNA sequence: TGTGCCAGCAGGTTGGGACATACCTACGAGCAGTACTTC.

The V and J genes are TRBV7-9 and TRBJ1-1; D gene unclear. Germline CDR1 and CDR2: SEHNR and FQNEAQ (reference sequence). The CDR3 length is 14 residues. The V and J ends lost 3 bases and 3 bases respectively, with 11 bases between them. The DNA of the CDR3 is TGTGCCAGCAGCTTGGACCTGGGAGACACTGAAGCTTTCTTT. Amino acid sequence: CASSLDLGDTEAFF.

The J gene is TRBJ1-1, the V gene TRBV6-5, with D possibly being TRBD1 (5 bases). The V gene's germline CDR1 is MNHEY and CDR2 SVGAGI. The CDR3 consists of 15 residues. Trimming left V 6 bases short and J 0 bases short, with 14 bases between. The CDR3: CASRGGWSMNTEAFF. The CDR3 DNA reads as TGTGCCAGCAGGGGGGGATGGTCTATGAACACTGAAGCTTTCTTT.

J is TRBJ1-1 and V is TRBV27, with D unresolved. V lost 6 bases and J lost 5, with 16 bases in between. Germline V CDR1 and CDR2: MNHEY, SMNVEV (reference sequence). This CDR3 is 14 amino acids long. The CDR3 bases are TGTGCCAGCAGACCCGAGGGCCGCAGGACTGAAGCTTTCTTT. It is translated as CASRPEGRRTEAFF.

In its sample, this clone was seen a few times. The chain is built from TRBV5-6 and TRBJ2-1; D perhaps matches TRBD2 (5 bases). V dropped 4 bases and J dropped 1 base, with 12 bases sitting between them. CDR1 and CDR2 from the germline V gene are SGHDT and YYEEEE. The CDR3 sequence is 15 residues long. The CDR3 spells CASSRPTNSYNEQFF. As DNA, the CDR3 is TGTGCCAGCAGCCGTCCGACTAATTCCTACAATGAGCAGTTCTTC.

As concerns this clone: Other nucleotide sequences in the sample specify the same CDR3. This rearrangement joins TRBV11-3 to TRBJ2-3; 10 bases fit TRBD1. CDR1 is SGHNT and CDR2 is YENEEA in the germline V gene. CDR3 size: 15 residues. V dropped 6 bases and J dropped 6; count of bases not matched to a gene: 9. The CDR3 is CASSSGTGEPDTQYF. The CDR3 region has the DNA TGTGCCAGCAGTTCCGGGACAGGGGAGCCCGATACGCAGTATTTT.

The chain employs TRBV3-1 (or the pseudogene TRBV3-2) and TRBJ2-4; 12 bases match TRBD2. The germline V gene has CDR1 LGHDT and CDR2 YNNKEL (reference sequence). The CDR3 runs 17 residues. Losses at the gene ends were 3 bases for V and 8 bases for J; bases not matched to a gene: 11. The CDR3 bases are TGTGCCAGCAGCCACGTACTAGCGGGGGGTGCAGGATACATTCAGTACTTC. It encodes CASSHVLAGGAGYIQYF.

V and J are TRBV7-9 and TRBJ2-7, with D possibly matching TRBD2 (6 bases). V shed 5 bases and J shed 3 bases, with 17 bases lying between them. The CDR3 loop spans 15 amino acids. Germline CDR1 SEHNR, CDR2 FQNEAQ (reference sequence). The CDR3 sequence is CASSPRVAAFYEQYF. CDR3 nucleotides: TGTGCCAGCAGCCCCCGGGTAGCGGCGTTCTACGAGCAGTACTTC.